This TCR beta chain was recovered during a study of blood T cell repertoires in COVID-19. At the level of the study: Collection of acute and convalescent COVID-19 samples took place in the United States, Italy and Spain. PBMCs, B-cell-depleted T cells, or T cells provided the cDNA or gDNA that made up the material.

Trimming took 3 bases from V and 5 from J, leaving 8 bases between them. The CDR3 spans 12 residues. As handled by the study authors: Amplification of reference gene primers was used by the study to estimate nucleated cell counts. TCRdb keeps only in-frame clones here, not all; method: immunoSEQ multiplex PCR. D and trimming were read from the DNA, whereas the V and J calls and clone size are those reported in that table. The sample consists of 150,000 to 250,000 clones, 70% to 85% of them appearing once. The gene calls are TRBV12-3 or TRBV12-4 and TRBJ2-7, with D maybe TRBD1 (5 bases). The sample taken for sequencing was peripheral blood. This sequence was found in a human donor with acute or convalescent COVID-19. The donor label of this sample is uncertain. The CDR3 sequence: CASSFRGHEQYF. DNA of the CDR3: TGTGCCAGCAGTTTTAGGGGCCACGAGCAGTACTTC.